Listed below are T cell receptor beta chains from one sample, sequenced in a study of blood T cell repertoires in COVID-19. Using immunoSEQ multiplex PCR, the repertoire was profiled, and TCRdb retains in-frame clones only, with some absent. The sample comprises around 150,000 clones, roughly 82% of which are singletons, and approximately 6.8% rests with the top ten. The sequencing sample was made of peripheral blood. These receptors originate from a woman aged 40 to 55 with COVID-19, enrolled during active disease. Both conserved end residues are part of each CDR3. The D gene is left open where the match is weak. Expanded clones get a size class; other rows say once, few or many, or leave the size out.

clone_size	v_call	d_call	j_call	cdr3_nt	cdr3_aa
-	TRBV19	-	TRBJ2-1	TGTGCCAGTAGTCCAGGGTGGTATGAGCAGTTCTTC	CASSPGWYEQFF
-	TRBV6-5	-	TRBJ2-7	TGTGCCAGCAGAGCTACCGTGGACACCCCCTTCGGTCAGTACTTC	CASRATVDTPFGQYF
few	TRBV20-1	TRBD1	TRBJ1-2	TGCAGTGCTCGGGACAGAACCCTACACACCTTC	CSARDRTLHTF
-	TRBV4-2	TRBD2	TRBJ2-1	TGTGCCGCCAACGGGGGGGCGGGTTACAATGAGCAGTTCTTC	CAANGGAGYNEQFF
-	TRBV6-5	TRBD2	TRBJ2-1	TGTGCCAGCGTAGCGGGTACCACCTACAATGAGCAGTTCTTC	CASVAGTTYNEQFF
once	TRBV6-1	TRBD2	TRBJ2-3	TGTGCCAGCAGGACAAGGACTAGCGGCACAGATACGCAGTATTTT	CASRTRTSGTDTQYF
-	TRBV9	-	TRBJ2-5	TGTGCCAGCAGCGTAAGTGGGTCCGCCAGGGAGACCCAGTACTTC	CASSVSGSARETQYF
-	TRBV3-1/TRBV3-2	-	TRBJ2-5	TGTGCCAGCAGCCAAGACTACAGGCAAGAGACCCAGTACTTC	CASSQDYRQETQYF
-	TRBV4-2	-	TRBJ2-2	TGTGCCAGCAGCCCCGAGGGAGGATCCGGGGAGCTGTTTTTT	CASSPEGGSGELFF
once	TRBV12-3/TRBV12-4	-	TRBJ2-1	TGTGCCAGCAGTTTTGGACTGGAGCAGTTCTTC	CASSFGLEQFF
-	TRBV7-2	TRBD2	TRBJ2-3	TGTGCCAGCAGCCCAGGACTAGCGGGACTTAGCACAGATACGCAGTATTTT	CASSPGLAGLSTDTQYF
few	TRBV19	-	TRBJ2-5	TGTGCCAGCCAGCGACGTCATCAAGAGACCCAGTACTTC	CASQRRHQETQYF
-	TRBV11-3	TRBD2	TRBJ2-3	TGTGCCAGCAGCTTCAGCGGGAGGAGAGATACGCAGTATTTT	CASSFSGRRDTQYF
-	TRBV5-5	-	TRBJ1-5	TGTGCCAGCAGCTTGACAGGGCTTAATCAGCCCCAGCATTTT	CASSLTGLNQPQHF
once	TRBV6-5	-	TRBJ1-1	TGTGCCAGCAGTTACGCGCCCGACAGGCCCAACACTGAAGCTTTCTTT	CASSYAPDRPNTEAFF
once	TRBV4-1	-	TRBJ2-2	TGCGCCAGCAGCCAAGTTGGGGCGCAGAACGGGGAGCTGTTTTTT	CASSQVGAQNGELFF
-	TRBV27	-	TRBJ1-6	TGTGCCAGCAGCCCTTCGGGGGGCTTCTCGTTCGCCCTCCACTTT	CASSPSGGFSFALHF
-	TRBV28	-	TRBJ1-4	TGTGCCAGCAGTCCACCGGGACTCCTTGAAAAACTGTTTTTT	CASSPPGLLEKLFF
-	TRBV27	-	TRBJ2-5	TGTGCCAGCAGCGAAACAGGGTTGGAGACCCAGTACTTC	CASSETGLETQYF
-	TRBV6-5	-	TRBJ1-2	TGTGCCAGCAGTTTGACAGCTAACTATGGCTACACCTTC	CASSLTANYGYTF
-	TRBV10-1	TRBD2	TRBJ2-7	TGCGCCAGCAGTGATAGCGGGAGAGCCTACGAGCAGTACTTC	CASSDSGRAYEQYF
-	TRBV5-4	-	TRBJ2-1	TGTGCCAGCAGTGAGAGCGATGAGCAGTTCTTC	CASSESDEQFF
-	TRBV6-5	-	TRBJ1-1	TGTGCCAGCAGTTTAAGTTCGGGGAGTGGGCCTGAAGCTTTCTTT	CASSLSSGSGPEAFF
-	TRBV6-5	-	TRBJ1-2	TGTGCCAGCAGTTTAGAGCGATTCACTAACTATGGCTACACCTTC	CASSLERFTNYGYTF
-	TRBV6-6	TRBD2	TRBJ2-3	TGTGCCAGCAGAGGACTAGCGGTTAGCACAGATACGCAGTATTTT	CASRGLAVSTDTQYF
-	TRBV28	TRBD1	TRBJ1-5	TGTGCCAGCAGCCCCGCGGACAGGGGATTAAATCAGCCCCAGCATTTT	CASSPADRGLNQPQHF
-	TRBV27	TRBD1	TRBJ1-2	TGTGCCAGCAGTATGTACAGGGGGAGTACCTATGGCTACACCTTC	CASSMYRGSTYGYTF
-	TRBV7-3	-	TRBJ2-6	TGTGCCAGCAGCTTATTGGGCAGCAGCTCTGGGGCCAACGTCCTGACTTTC	CASSLLGSSSGANVLTF
once	TRBV5-3	-	TRBJ2-7	TGTGCCAGAAGCTTGAATTACCCAGGGTCCTACGAGCAGTACTTC	CARSLNYPGSYEQYF
once	TRBV5-8	TRBD2	TRBJ2-5	TGTGCCAGCAGCCGACTACCCAGCGGGGGCGGGAAGACCCAGTACTTC	CASSRLPSGGGKTQYF